Listed below are T cell receptor beta chains from one sample, sequenced in a study of blood T cell repertoires in COVID-19. Measured with immunoSEQ multiplex PCR; TCRdb has only the in-frame clones, and not every one. The sample shows roughly 220,000 clones, approximately 78% of them seen only once. Material: peripheral blood. The source is a woman at least 80 years old with COVID-19, enrolled during active disease. CDR3s include the opening cysteine and the closing phenylalanine or tryptophan. Fields, in order: clone size, J gene, D gene, V gene, CDR3 protein, CDR3 DNA. The D gene is left open where the match is weak. Some rows mark clone size as missing; the rest say once, few, many or name a class of expanded clone.

>.|TRBJ1-3|TRBD1|TRBV5-4
CASSPRQGLGGNTIYF
TGTGCCAGCAGCCCGCGACAGGGTCTCGGGGGAAACACCATATATTTT
>.|TRBJ1-1|TRBD1|TRBV2
CASSEEGAKNTEAFF
TGTGCCAGCAGTGAAGAGGGGGCAAAGAACACTGAAGCTTTCTTT
>.|TRBJ2-1|TRBD2|TRBV6-5
CASILAGVDNEQFF
TGTGCCAGCATCTTAGCGGGGGTGGACAATGAGCAGTTCTTC
>once|TRBJ1-2|TRBD1|TRBV6-5
CASSGTGAPDYGYTF
TGTGCCAGCAGCGGGACAGGGGCTCCGGACTATGGCTACACCTTC
>few|TRBJ2-3|TRBD2|TRBV7-9
CASSARGGRGADTQYF
TGTGCCAGCAGCGCCCGGGGGGGGCGCGGTGCAGATACGCAGTATTTT
>.|TRBJ1-1|.|TRBV5-1
CASSLETLPTEAFF
TGCGCCAGCAGCTTGGAGACACTTCCTACTGAAGCTTTCTTT
>.|TRBJ1-5|.|TRBV7-2
CASSLTGGWDQPQHF
TGTGCCAGCAGCTTAACGGGAGGATGGGATCAGCCCCAGCATTTT
>.|TRBJ2-1|.|TRBV7-8
CASSLATNYNEQFF
TGTGCCAGCAGCTTAGCCACAAACTACAATGAGCAGTTCTTC
>.|TRBJ1-5|.|TRBV19
CASSSGFNQPQHF
TGTGCCAGTAGTTCCGGGTTTAATCAGCCCCAGCATTTT
>once|TRBJ2-3|.|TRBV2
CASSEGAGKGTDTQYF
TGTGCCAGCAGTGAAGGGGCGGGGAAGGGCACAGATACGCAGTATTTT
>once|TRBJ1-1|.|TRBV18
CASSPQGAGTEAFF
TGTGCCAGCTCACCACAAGGGGCTGGGACTGAAGCTTTCTTT
>.|TRBJ2-5|.|TRBV2
CASRVTGYQETQYF
TGTGCCAGCAGGGTGACAGGTTACCAAGAGACCCAGTACTTC
>.|TRBJ1-5|.|TRBV2
CASKGVLPNQPQHF
TGTGCCAGCAAGGGGGTACTTCCCAATCAGCCCCAGCATTTT
>.|TRBJ1-5|TRBD1|TRBV10-3
CAISTGTGDNQPQHF
TGTGCCATCAGTACCGGGACAGGGGACAATCAGCCCCAGCATTTT
>.|TRBJ2-4|TRBD1|TRBV28
CASSLGDRAYF
TGTGCCAGCAGTCTGGGGGACAGGGCTTATTTC
>.|TRBJ1-5|.|TRBV19
CASSMAGFPSNQPQHF
TGTGCCAGTAGTATGGCAGGGTTCCCTAGCAATCAGCCCCAGCATTTT
>few|TRBJ2-4|.|TRBV9
CASNSQGAGGNIQYF
TGTGCCAGCAATTCCCAGGGGGCCGGGGGGAACATTCAGTACTTC